The present T cell receptor (beta chain) was sequenced within a study of cytomegalovirus exposure and HLA in healthy donors. Whole-study context: Clustering assigned 81% of the approximately 390 genotyped donors to the Caucasian-associated ancestry cluster. General study points: Researchers reported in a later analysis that a missense DCLRE1C variant was tied to TCR beta V- and J-gene trimming.

With V trimmed by 4 bases and J by 5 bases, 7 bases remained unmatched. CDR1 SGHRS and CDR2 YFSETQ come from the germline V gene. The CDR3 runs 14 residues. There are a few counts of this clone. The target antigen is unknown. PCR used 60 Vbeta primers and 13 Jbeta primers. Repertoires were generated with immunoSEQ multiplex PCR, while TCRdb's copy carries only in-frame clones and drops some. The sample shows under 200,000 clones, 70% to 90% of them seen only once. This clonotype originated in a woman aged 25 to 45 in good health and CMV-seronegative. The sample taken for sequencing was PBMCs. The rearrangement links TRBV5-1 to TRBJ2-7; 9 bases fit TRBD1. Written as DNA, the CDR3 is TGCGCCAGCAGCCCCGGGACAGGGCGAAACGAGCAGTACTTC. Its protein is CASSPGTGRNEQYF.